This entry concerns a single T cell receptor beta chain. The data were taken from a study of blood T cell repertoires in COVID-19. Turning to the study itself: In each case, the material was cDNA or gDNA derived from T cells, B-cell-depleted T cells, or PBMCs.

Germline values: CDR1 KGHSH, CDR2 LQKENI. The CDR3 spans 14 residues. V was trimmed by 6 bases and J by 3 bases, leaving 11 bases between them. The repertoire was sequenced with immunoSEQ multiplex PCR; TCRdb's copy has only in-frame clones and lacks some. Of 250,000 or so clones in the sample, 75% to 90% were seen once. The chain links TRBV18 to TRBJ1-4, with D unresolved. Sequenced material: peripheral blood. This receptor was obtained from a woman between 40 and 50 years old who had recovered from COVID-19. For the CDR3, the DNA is TGTGCCAGCTCGTCCGGGTTGGCTAATGAAAAACTGTTTTTT. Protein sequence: CASSSGLANEKLFF.